The rows below give T cell receptor beta chains drawn from one sample of a study of blood T cells in healthy people across ages. Via MiXCR, TCRdb re-called the 5' RACE reads, giving one row per CDR3 protein. In the table there are 1.5 million to 2 million distinct CDR3 sequences, roughly 27% of which are singletons. The sequencing sample was made of blood. All receptors come from a woman younger than 45 in good health. The CDR3 runs from the conserved cysteine through the conserved F or W. A D gene is named only where the DNA matches it firmly. Rows give clone size only sometimes, using once, few, many, or a class for an expanded clone.

clone_size: NA
j_call: TRBJ1-2
v_call: TRBV18
d_call: TRBD1
cdr3_length: 13
cdr3_nt: TGTGCCAGCTCCGCTGGGACAGGGTCTGGCTACACCTTC
cdr3_aa: CASSAGTGSGYTF

clone_size: NA
j_call: TRBJ2-5
v_call: TRBV5-1
d_call: NA
cdr3_length: 15
cdr3_nt: TGCGCCAGCAGCATGGCCGCGGCCACCCAAGAGACCCAGTACTTC
cdr3_aa: CASSMAAATQETQYF

clone_size: NA
j_call: TRBJ1-5
v_call: TRBV28
d_call: TRBD1
cdr3_length: 16
cdr3_nt: TGTGCCAGCAGCGAAACCGGGACAGGGGGGTCTCAGCCCCAGCATTTT
cdr3_aa: CASSETGTGGSQPQHF

clone_size: many
j_call: TRBJ1-2
v_call: TRBV29-1
d_call: NA
cdr3_length: 11
cdr3_nt: TGCAGCGTTGGGAGGAACTATGGCTACACCTTC
cdr3_aa: CSVGRNYGYTF

clone_size: NA
j_call: TRBJ2-3
v_call: TRBV20-1
d_call: TRBD2
cdr3_length: 13
cdr3_nt: TGCAGTGCTCTAGCGGGAGAGGCGAATACGCAGTATTTT
cdr3_aa: CSALAGEANTQYF

clone_size: NA
j_call: TRBJ2-1
v_call: TRBV19
d_call: TRBD2
cdr3_length: 12
cdr3_nt: TGTGCCAGTTCTCTAGCGGGACGGTTTCAGTTCTTC
cdr3_aa: CASSLAGRFQFF

clone_size: NA
j_call: TRBJ2-1
v_call: TRBV20-1
d_call: TRBD1
cdr3_length: 14
cdr3_nt: TGCAGTGCTTTCCCCGGGACAGGGAGTAATGAGCAGTTCTTC
cdr3_aa: CSAFPGTGSNEQFF

clone_size: few
j_call: TRBJ1-1
v_call: TRBV4-1
d_call: NA
cdr3_length: 18
cdr3_nt: TGCGCCAGCAGCCAAGATTCCGCGGAGGGTGTTATGAACACTGAAGCTTTCTTT
cdr3_aa: CASSQDSAEGVMNTEAFF

clone_size: few
j_call: TRBJ2-1
v_call: TRBV12-3/TRBV12-4
d_call: TRBD2
cdr3_length: 12
cdr3_nt: TGTGCCAGCAGTCCCACTAGCGGGAGAGCGTTCTTC
cdr3_aa: CASSPTSGRAFF

clone_size: many
j_call: TRBJ1-1
v_call: TRBV5-1
d_call: NA
cdr3_length: 15
cdr3_nt: TGCGCCAGCAACGAACAGCAAACCATGAACACTGAAGCTTTCTTT
cdr3_aa: CASNEQQTMNTEAFF

clone_size: NA
j_call: TRBJ2-7
v_call: TRBV7-9
d_call: NA
cdr3_length: 14
cdr3_nt: TGTGCCAGCAGCTCCAGACAGGCCGGCTACGAGCAGTACTTC
cdr3_aa: CASSSRQAGYEQYF

clone_size: NA
j_call: TRBJ2-3
v_call: TRBV7-6
d_call: TRBD2
cdr3_length: 16
cdr3_nt: TGTGCCAGCAGCTTAGAAGCGGGGGGTCCCTTAGATACGCAGTATTTT
cdr3_aa: CASSLEAGGPLDTQYF

clone_size: NA
j_call: TRBJ2-1
v_call: TRBV12-3/TRBV12-4
d_call: NA
cdr3_length: 14
cdr3_nt: TGTGCCAGCAGTTACCGGGACGCGGAGGTTGAGCAGTTCTTC
cdr3_aa: CASSYRDAEVEQFF

clone_size: NA
j_call: TRBJ2-7
v_call: TRBV6-1
d_call: NA
cdr3_length: 14
cdr3_nt: TGTGCCAGCGGGTTATCTGGAGGCTCCTACGAGCAGTACTTC
cdr3_aa: CASGLSGGSYEQYF

clone_size: NA
j_call: TRBJ1-5
v_call: TRBV5-1
d_call: NA
cdr3_length: 14
cdr3_nt: TGCGCCAGCAGCCCGAGAGGCGGCCGTGAACCCCAGCATTTT
cdr3_aa: CASSPRGGREPQHF

clone_size: NA
j_call: TRBJ2-2
v_call: TRBV7-9
d_call: NA
cdr3_length: 15
cdr3_nt: TGTGCCAGCAGCTTGGGACTGGGGTACACCGGGGAGCTGTTTTTT
cdr3_aa: CASSLGLGYTGELFF

clone_size: few
j_call: TRBJ2-4
v_call: TRBV7-2
d_call: NA
cdr3_length: 12
cdr3_nt: TGTGCCAGCAGCTTCCAGGGGGACTCCAAGTACTTC
cdr3_aa: CASSFQGDSKYF

clone_size: many
j_call: TRBJ2-5
v_call: TRBV9
d_call: NA
cdr3_length: 14
cdr3_nt: TGTGCCAGCAGCGCTCATCTAGAAGAAGAGACCCAGTACTTC
cdr3_aa: CASSAHLEEETQYF

clone_size: NA
j_call: TRBJ1-5
v_call: TRBV20-1
d_call: NA
cdr3_length: 15
cdr3_nt: TGCAGTGCAGTAGCCCCCCTTTCCGGTAATCAGCCCCAGCATTTT
cdr3_aa: CSAVAPLSGNQPQHF

clone_size: few
j_call: TRBJ1-5
v_call: TRBV20-1
d_call: NA
cdr3_length: 12
cdr3_nt: TGCAGTGTATACGGACAAAATCAGCCCCAGCATTTT
cdr3_aa: CSVYGQNQPQHF

clone_size: NA
j_call: TRBJ1-1
v_call: TRBV12-3/TRBV12-4
d_call: TRBD1
cdr3_length: 15
cdr3_nt: TGTGCCAGCAGTTTAAATCCGACAGGGATCACTGAAGCTTTCTTT
cdr3_aa: CASSLNPTGITEAFF

clone_size: many
j_call: TRBJ2-7
v_call: TRBV15
d_call: NA
cdr3_length: 13
cdr3_nt: TGTGCCACCAGCGAGTCACAGATCTACGAGCAGTACTTC
cdr3_aa: CATSESQIYEQYF

clone_size: NA
j_call: TRBJ2-5
v_call: TRBV7-6
d_call: TRBD2
cdr3_length: 15
cdr3_nt: TGTGCCAGCAGCTCCGCCGGGACTAGTATAGAGACCCAGTACTTC
cdr3_aa: CASSSAGTSIETQYF

clone_size: NA
j_call: TRBJ1-2
v_call: TRBV24-1
d_call: NA
cdr3_length: 13
cdr3_nt: TGTGCCACCAGTGATTCATACAGGGATGGCTACACCTTC
cdr3_aa: CATSDSYRDGYTF

clone_size: NA
j_call: TRBJ2-5
v_call: TRBV5-1
d_call: TRBD2
cdr3_length: 18
cdr3_nt: TGCGCCAGCAGCCTCGGGGCTAGCGGGGGGACACGGCAAGAGACCCAGTACTTC
cdr3_aa: CASSLGASGGTRQETQYF

clone_size: NA
j_call: TRBJ1-2
v_call: TRBV24-1
d_call: NA
cdr3_length: 13
cdr3_nt: TGTGCCACCGGTGTCTGGGAGAGAGATGGCTACACCTTC
cdr3_aa: CATGVWERDGYTF

clone_size: few
j_call: TRBJ2-1
v_call: TRBV21-1
d_call: NA
cdr3_length: 16
cdr3_nt: TGTGCCAGCAGCAAACTTCGGGCTAGCGGGGAGAATGAGCAGTTCTTC
cdr3_aa: CASSKLRASGENEQFF

clone_size: NA
j_call: TRBJ2-1
v_call: TRBV7-9
d_call: NA
cdr3_length: 14
cdr3_nt: TGTGCCAGCAGCGTGGGTAACTCCTGCAATGAGCAGTTCTTC
cdr3_aa: CASSVGNSCNEQFF

clone_size: NA
j_call: TRBJ2-3
v_call: TRBV20-1
d_call: NA
cdr3_length: 14
cdr3_nt: TGCAGTGCTAGAGATCCCCTTCGCACAGATACGCAGTATTTT
cdr3_aa: CSARDPLRTDTQYF

clone_size: few
j_call: TRBJ1-1
v_call: TRBV7-9
d_call: TRBD1
cdr3_length: 15
cdr3_nt: TGTGCCAGCAGTCAGGACAGGGTTCGGAACACTGAAGCTTTCTTT
cdr3_aa: CASSQDRVRNTEAFF

clone_size: many
j_call: TRBJ2-7
v_call: TRBV20-1
d_call: NA
cdr3_length: 11
cdr3_nt: TGCAGTGCCCGAGGGACCTACGAGCAGTACTTC
cdr3_aa: CSARGTYEQYF

clone_size: NA
j_call: TRBJ2-3
v_call: TRBV20-1
d_call: TRBD2
cdr3_length: 15
cdr3_nt: TGCAGTGCGCCTACTAGCGGGGGACCCCAAGATACGCGGTATTTT
cdr3_aa: CSAPTSGGPQDTRYF

clone_size: once
j_call: TRBJ2-5
v_call: TRBV11-2
d_call: TRBD2
cdr3_length: 15
cdr3_nt: TGTGCCAGCAGCTTATATGCGGCGGGAGCAGAGACCCAGTACTTC
cdr3_aa: CASSLYAAGAETQYF

clone_size: few
j_call: TRBJ2-3
v_call: TRBV5-1
d_call: TRBD2
cdr3_length: 15
cdr3_nt: TGCGCCAGCAGCCAGACTAGCGGGGGGCCAGATACGCAGTATTTT
cdr3_aa: CASSQTSGGPDTQYF

clone_size: many
j_call: TRBJ2-7
v_call: TRBV7-6
d_call: TRBD2
cdr3_length: 15
cdr3_nt: TGTGCCAGCAGCCCCAAGGCGGGGGGCGGCTACGAGCAGTACTTC
cdr3_aa: CASSPKAGGGYEQYF

clone_size: NA
j_call: TRBJ2-5
v_call: TRBV28
d_call: TRBD2
cdr3_length: 15
cdr3_nt: TGTGCCAGCACATCTCTAGCGGGGGGGAGAAATGAGCAGTACTTC
cdr3_aa: CASTSLAGGRNEQYF

clone_size: many
j_call: TRBJ1-2
v_call: TRBV5-1
d_call: NA
cdr3_length: 12
cdr3_nt: TGTGCCAGCAGTTTAGACTCGAGGGGCTACACCTTC
cdr3_aa: CASSLDSRGYTF

clone_size: NA
j_call: TRBJ2-1
v_call: TRBV10-3
d_call: NA
cdr3_length: 13
cdr3_nt: TGTGCCATCAGTGATTGGGGGGCAAATGAGCAGTTCTTC
cdr3_aa: CAISDWGANEQFF

clone_size: few
j_call: TRBJ2-1
v_call: TRBV20-1
d_call: NA
cdr3_length: 13
cdr3_nt: TGCAGTGCTAGCGTTAATACCTACAATGAGCAGTTCTTC
cdr3_aa: CSASVNTYNEQFF

clone_size: NA
j_call: TRBJ2-1
v_call: TRBV5-1
d_call: NA
cdr3_length: 19
cdr3_nt: TGCGTCAGCAGCTTGAGGGAGTTTGTGCGACTAGGTTCCTACAATGAGCAGTTCTTC
cdr3_aa: CVSSLREFVRLGSYNEQFF

clone_size: few
j_call: TRBJ1-1
v_call: TRBV6-6
d_call: NA
cdr3_length: 14
cdr3_nt: TGTGCCAGCAGTTACTCGAACGTGAACACTGAAGCTTTCTTT
cdr3_aa: CASSYSNVNTEAFF

clone_size: NA
j_call: TRBJ2-2
v_call: TRBV6-5
d_call: NA
cdr3_length: 14
cdr3_nt: TGTGCCAGCAGTTACTCGAGGGGTACCGGGGAGCGGTTTTTT
cdr3_aa: CASSYSRGTGERFF

clone_size: few
j_call: TRBJ1-2
v_call: TRBV2
d_call: NA
cdr3_length: 13
cdr3_nt: TGTGCCAGCAGTGAGGTGAAGAACTATGGCTACACCTTC
cdr3_aa: CASSEVKNYGYTF

clone_size: NA
j_call: TRBJ1-4
v_call: TRBV11-2
d_call: NA
cdr3_length: 13
cdr3_nt: TGTGCCGGCAGCTTAACAACTAATGAAAAACTGTTTTTT
cdr3_aa: CAGSLTTNEKLFF

clone_size: NA
j_call: TRBJ1-1
v_call: TRBV7-2
d_call: NA
cdr3_length: 18
cdr3_nt: TGTGCCAGCAGCTCCAATCTAGGCCGCCGGGGGCGGAACACTGAAGCTTTCTTT
cdr3_aa: CASSSNLGRRGRNTEAFF

clone_size: once
j_call: TRBJ2-5
v_call: TRBV5-1
d_call: TRBD1
cdr3_length: 14
cdr3_nt: TGCGCCAGCAGCATGGGGACAGTTGAAGAGACCCAGTACTTC
cdr3_aa: CASSMGTVEETQYF

clone_size: few
j_call: TRBJ2-7
v_call: TRBV6-6
d_call: TRBD1
cdr3_length: 15
cdr3_nt: TGTGCCAGCAGGGAGAGCGGGACAGGGTTGTACGAGCAGTACTTC
cdr3_aa: CASRESGTGLYEQYF

clone_size: few
j_call: TRBJ1-1
v_call: TRBV5-1
d_call: NA
cdr3_length: 13
cdr3_nt: TGCGCCAGCAGCGGGGACCCCCAGACTGAAGCTTTCTTT
cdr3_aa: CASSGDPQTEAFF

clone_size: NA
j_call: TRBJ1-2
v_call: TRBV9
d_call: TRBD1
cdr3_length: 15
cdr3_nt: TGTGCCAGCAGCGTAGGGGGACAGGGCCTCTATGGCTACACCTTC
cdr3_aa: CASSVGGQGLYGYTF

clone_size: NA
j_call: TRBJ2-4
v_call: TRBV9
d_call: TRBD1
cdr3_length: 16
cdr3_nt: TGTGCCAGCAGCGCGGAGATAGGCGGACAGGGCTCTTCTCAGTACTTC
cdr3_aa: CASSAEIGGQGSSQYF

clone_size: NA
j_call: TRBJ2-3
v_call: TRBV7-2
d_call: TRBD2
cdr3_length: 14
cdr3_nt: TGTGCCAGCAGCTCCGGACTAGGGGCCAATACGCAGTATTTT
cdr3_aa: CASSSGLGANTQYF

clone_size: NA
j_call: TRBJ2-7
v_call: TRBV6-2/TRBV6-3
d_call: TRBD1
cdr3_length: 14
cdr3_nt: TGTGCCGGCAGGAAACAGGGGGGAGCCTCCGAGCAGTACTTC
cdr3_aa: CAGRKQGGASEQYF

clone_size: once
j_call: TRBJ2-3
v_call: TRBV2
d_call: TRBD1
cdr3_length: 14
cdr3_nt: TGTGCCAGTCTCGACAGGGGGCGCACAGATACGCAGTATTTT
cdr3_aa: CASLDRGRTDTQYF